This T cell receptor (beta chain) derives from a study of Ad26.COV2.S vaccination and SARS-CoV-2 variants. Only in-frame clones appear in the TCRdb table, and some are missing; sequencing was by immunoSEQ multiplex PCR. The top ten hold 1.7% of the sample, which has around 500,000 clones, roughly nine tenths seen once. Trimming stripped 4 bases from V and 4 bases from J, with 23 bases between. CDR1 and CDR2 from the germline V gene are SGHKS and YYEKEE (reference sequence). The CDR3 sequence is 17 residues long. Treatment meaning: some 19 received Ad26.COV2.S at low or high dose, single or two shots; 5 received placebo; per-sample allocation not given. The study sampled participants on day 63 after the first vaccine or placebo injection.

Sequenced material: peripheral blood, taken in a trial of Ad26.COV2.S vaccine versus placebo. This sequence originates from a person between 18 and 65 years old who received the Ad26.COV2.S COVID-19 vaccine or a placebo. V usage is TRBV5-5 and J usage is TRBJ1-1; tentative D call: TRBD1 (6 bases). CDR3 residues: CASSLDSSQLIGTEAFF. CDR3 nucleotide sequence: TGTGCCAGCAGCCTGGACAGCTCTCAGCTAATCGGCACTGAAGCTTTCTTT.